The T cell receptor beta chain under discussion was sequenced for a study of T cell responses to AZD1222 COVID-19 vaccine. Turning to this clone: Antigen unknown.

CDR1 and CDR2 (germline): MNHNS, SASEGT. Trimming pared 3 bases from V and 7 bases from J, leaving 6 bases between. The CDR3 extends over 12 amino acids. Using immunoSEQ multiplex PCR, the repertoire was profiled, and TCRdb retains in-frame clones only, with some absent. The sample contains 250,000 to 300,000 clones, 94% of which appear only once. Study results and limitations: Among AZD1222 vaccinees, only five to seven were seropositive at baseline. Mostly white British, mostly female donors; authors suggested clonal diversity may be underestimated.

The sequences come from peripheral blood, collected 28 days after the second AZD1222 dose. J is TRBJ1-4 and V is TRBV6-1; D remains ambiguous. This clonotype was sampled from an adult who received the AZD1222 COVID-19 vaccine. CDR3 in amino acids: CASSEDGEKLFF. CDR3 coding DNA: TGTGCCAGCAGTGAGGACGGTGAAAAACTGTTTTTT.